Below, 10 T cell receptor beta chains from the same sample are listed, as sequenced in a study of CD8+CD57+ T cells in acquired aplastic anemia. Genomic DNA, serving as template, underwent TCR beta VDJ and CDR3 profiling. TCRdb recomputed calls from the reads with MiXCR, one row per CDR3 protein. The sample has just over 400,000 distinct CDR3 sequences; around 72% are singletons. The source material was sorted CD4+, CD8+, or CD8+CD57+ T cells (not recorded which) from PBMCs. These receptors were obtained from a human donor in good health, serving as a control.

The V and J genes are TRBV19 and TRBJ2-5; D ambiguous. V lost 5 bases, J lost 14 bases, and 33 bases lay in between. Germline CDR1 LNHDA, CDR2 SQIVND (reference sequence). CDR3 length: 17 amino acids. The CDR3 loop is CASSDATRTSYEQYFYF. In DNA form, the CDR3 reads TGTGCCAGTAGTGACGCCACACGGACCTCCTACGAGCAGTACTTCTACTTC.

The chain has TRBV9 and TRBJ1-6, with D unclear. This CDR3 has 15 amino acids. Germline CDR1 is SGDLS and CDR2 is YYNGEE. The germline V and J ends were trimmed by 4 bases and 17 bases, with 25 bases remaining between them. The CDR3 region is CASSKVRGNTIYFHF. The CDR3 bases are TGTGCCAGCAGCAAAGTACGAGGAAACACCATATATTTCCACTTT.

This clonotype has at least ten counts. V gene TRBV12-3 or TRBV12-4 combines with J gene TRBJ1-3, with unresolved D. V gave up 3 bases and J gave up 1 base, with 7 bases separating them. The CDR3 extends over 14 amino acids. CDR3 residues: CASSFFGSGNTIYF. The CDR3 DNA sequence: TGTGCCAGCAGTTTCTTCGGATCTGGAAACACCATATATTTT.

CDR3 sequence: CSAITGQGLTDGYTF. CDR3 nucleotides: TGCAGTGCTATAACAGGACAGGGATTGACGGATGGCTACACCTTC. The chain carries TRBV20-1 and TRBJ1-2; 8 bases match TRBD1. The germline CDR1 and CDR2 sequences are DFQATT and SNEGSKA (reference sequence). This CDR3 contains 15 residues. V shed 4 bases and J 6 bases; nucleotides not matched to a gene: 13.

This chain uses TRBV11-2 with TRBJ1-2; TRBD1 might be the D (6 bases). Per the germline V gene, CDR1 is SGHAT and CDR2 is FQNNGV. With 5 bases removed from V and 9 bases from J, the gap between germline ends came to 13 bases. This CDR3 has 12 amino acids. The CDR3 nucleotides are TGTGCCAGCAGCAGGGACACAGCCAGCTACACCTTC. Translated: CASSRDTASYTF.

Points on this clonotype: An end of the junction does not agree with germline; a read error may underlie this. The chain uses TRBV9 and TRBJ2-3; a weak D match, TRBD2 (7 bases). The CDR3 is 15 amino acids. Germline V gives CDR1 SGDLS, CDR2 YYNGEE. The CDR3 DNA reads TGTGCCGGCAGCTTAGGGGGGGGAGGCACAGAAACGCAGTATTTT. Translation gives CAGSLGGGGTETQYF.

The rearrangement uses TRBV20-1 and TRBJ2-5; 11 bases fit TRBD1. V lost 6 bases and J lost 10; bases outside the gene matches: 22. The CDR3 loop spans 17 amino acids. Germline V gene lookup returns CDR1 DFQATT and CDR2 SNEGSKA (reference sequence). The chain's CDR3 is CSASGQGARAFGAGQYF. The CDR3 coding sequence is TGCAGTGCCTCTGGACAGGGGGCCAGGGCTTTTGGAGCAGGCCAGTACTTC.

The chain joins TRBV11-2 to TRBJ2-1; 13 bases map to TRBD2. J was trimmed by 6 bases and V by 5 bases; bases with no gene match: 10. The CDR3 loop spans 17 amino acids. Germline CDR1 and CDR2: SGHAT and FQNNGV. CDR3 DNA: TGTGCCAGCAGCGCTCCCGGGACTAGCGGGGTCGGCAATGAGCAGTTCTTC. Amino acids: CASSAPGTSGVGNEQFF.

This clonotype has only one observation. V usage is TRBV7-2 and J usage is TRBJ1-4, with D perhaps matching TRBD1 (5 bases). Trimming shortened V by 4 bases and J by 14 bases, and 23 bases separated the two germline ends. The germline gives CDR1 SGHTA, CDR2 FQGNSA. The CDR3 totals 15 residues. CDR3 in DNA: TGTGCCAGCAGCTCAGGACACGCAACTGTTGAACAGCTGTTTTTT. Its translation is CASSSGHATVEQLFF.

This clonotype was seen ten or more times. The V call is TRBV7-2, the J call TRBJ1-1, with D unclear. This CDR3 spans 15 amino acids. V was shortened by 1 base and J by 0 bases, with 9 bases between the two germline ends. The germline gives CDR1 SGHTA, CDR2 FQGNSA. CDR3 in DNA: TGTGCCAGCAGCTTAGTTTGGCAGATGAACACTGAAGCTTTCTTT. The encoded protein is CASSLVWQMNTEAFF.